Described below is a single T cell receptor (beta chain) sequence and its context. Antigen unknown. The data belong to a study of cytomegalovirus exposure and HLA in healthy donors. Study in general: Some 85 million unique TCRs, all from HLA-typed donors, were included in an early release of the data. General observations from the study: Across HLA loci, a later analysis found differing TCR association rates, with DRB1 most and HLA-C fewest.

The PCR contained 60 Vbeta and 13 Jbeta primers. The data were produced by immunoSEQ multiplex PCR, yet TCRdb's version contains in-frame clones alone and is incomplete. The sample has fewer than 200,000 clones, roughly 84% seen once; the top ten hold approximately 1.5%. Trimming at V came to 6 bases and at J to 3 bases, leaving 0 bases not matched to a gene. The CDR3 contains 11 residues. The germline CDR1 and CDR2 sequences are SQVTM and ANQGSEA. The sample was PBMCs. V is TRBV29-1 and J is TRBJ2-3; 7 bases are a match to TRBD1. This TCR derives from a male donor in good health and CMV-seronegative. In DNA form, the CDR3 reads TGCAGCGTGGACAGGACAGATACGCAGTATTTT. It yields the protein CSVDRTDTQYF.